The clone carrying this TCR beta chain was observed many times. This entry comes from a study of T cell repertoires in cytomegalovirus infection. TCRdb recomputed calls from the reads with MiXCR, one row per CDR3 protein. Seen here are hundreds of thousands of distinct CDR3 sequences, around a sixth observed once, and the top ten hold around 12%. The CDR3 has 18 residues. CDR1 and CDR2 from the germline V gene are DFQATT and SNEGSKA (reference sequence). J gave up 1 base and V 0 bases, and 14 bases lay outside the gene matches. Sequenced material: PBMCs. This chain connects TRBV20-1 to TRBJ1-2; 7 positions match TRBD1. This receptor was taken from a human donor in good health (CMV status not recorded). Some clones in this sample may be carry-over from other donors' samples. The CDR3 loop reads CSARDPTGELVNNYGYTF. The CDR3 nucleotides are TGCAGTGCTAGAGATCCAACAGGGGAACTTGTGAATAACTATGGCTACACCTTC.